The sequence of this T cell receptor beta chain was determined in a study of cytomegalovirus exposure and HLA in healthy donors. Germline CDR1 is SGHRS and CDR2 is YFSETQ. This CDR3 contains 14 residues. V dropped 0 bases and J dropped 3 bases, with 9 bases sitting between them. The PCR had 60 Vbeta and 13 Jbeta primers. Here immunoSEQ multiplex PCR was the method, and the copy in TCRdb shows in-frame clones only, minus some. The data show just under 95,000 clones, roughly 80% seen once. The TCR comes from a girl aged 2 to 9 in good health and CMV-seropositive. This chain connects TRBV5-1 to TRBJ2-5; D gene uncertain. Sequencing was performed on PBMCs. CDR3 sequence: CASSLERVEETQYF. The CDR3 bases are TGCGCCAGCAGCTTGGAACGGGTTGAAGAGACCCAGTACTTC.